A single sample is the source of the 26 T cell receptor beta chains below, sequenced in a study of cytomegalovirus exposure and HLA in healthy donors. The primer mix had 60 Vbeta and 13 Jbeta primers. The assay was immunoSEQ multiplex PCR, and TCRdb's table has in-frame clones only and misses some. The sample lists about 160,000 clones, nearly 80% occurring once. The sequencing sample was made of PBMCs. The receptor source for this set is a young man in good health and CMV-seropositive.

CDR3 in amino acids: CASSNRDRVDNEQFF. The CDR3 nucleotides read TGTGCCAGTAGTAACCGGGACAGGGTCGACAATGAGCAGTTCTTC. The chain has TRBV19 and TRBJ2-1; TRBD1 matches at 9 bases. Germline V gene lookup returns CDR1 LNHDA and CDR2 SQIVND (reference sequence). The CDR3 loop spans 15 amino acids. The V gene end was trimmed by 4 bases and the J gene end by 5 bases; junction bases not matched to a gene: 6.

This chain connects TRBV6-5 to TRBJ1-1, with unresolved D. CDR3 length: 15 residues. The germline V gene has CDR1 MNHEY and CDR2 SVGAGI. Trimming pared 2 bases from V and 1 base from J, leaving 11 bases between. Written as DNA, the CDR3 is TGTGCCAGCAGTTACAACTCTCGTTGGAACACTGAAGCTTTCTTT. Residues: CASSYNSRWNTEAFF.

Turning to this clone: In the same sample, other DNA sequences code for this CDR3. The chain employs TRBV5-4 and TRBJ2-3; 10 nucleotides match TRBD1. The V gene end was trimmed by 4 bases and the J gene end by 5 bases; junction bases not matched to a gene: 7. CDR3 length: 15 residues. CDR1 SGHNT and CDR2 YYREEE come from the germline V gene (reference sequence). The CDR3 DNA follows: TGTGCCAGCAGCACGAGACAGGGGGCGGTAGATACGCAGTATTTT. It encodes CASSTRQGAVDTQYF.

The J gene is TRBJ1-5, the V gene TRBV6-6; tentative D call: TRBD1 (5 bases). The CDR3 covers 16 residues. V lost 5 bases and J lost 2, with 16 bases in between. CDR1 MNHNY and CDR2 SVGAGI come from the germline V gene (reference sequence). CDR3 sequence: CASSGAGGAGNQPQHF. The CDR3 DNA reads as TGTGCCAGCAGTGGGGCGGGAGGGGCTGGCAATCAGCCCCAGCATTTT.

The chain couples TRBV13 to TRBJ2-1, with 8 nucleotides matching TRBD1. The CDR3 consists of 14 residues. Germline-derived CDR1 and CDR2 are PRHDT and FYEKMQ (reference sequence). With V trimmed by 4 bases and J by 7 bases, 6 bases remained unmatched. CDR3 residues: CASSWAGGSNEQFF. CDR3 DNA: TGTGCCAGCAGCTGGGCAGGGGGCAGTAATGAGCAGTTCTTC.

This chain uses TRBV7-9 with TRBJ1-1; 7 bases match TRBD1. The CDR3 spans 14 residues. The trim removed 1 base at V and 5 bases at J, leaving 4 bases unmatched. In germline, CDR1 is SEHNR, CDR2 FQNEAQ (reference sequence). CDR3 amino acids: CASSLVQGTTEAFF. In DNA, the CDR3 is TGTGCCAGCAGCTTAGTACAGGGGACGACTGAAGCTTTCTTT.

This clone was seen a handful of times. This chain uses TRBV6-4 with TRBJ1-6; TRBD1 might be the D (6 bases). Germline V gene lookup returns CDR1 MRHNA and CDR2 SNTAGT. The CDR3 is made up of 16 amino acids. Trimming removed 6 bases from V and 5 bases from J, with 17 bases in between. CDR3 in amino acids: CASRDSETRNNSPLHF. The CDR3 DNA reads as TGTGCCAGCAGGGACAGTGAGACTCGGAATAATTCACCCCTCCACTTT.

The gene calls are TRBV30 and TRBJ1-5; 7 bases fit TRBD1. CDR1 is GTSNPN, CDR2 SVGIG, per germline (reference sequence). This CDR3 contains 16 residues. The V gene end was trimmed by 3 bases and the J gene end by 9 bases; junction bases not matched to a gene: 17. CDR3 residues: CAWRDTPLQGVRPQHF. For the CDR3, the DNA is TGTGCCTGGAGAGATACTCCCCTCCAGGGGGTCAGGCCCCAGCATTTT.

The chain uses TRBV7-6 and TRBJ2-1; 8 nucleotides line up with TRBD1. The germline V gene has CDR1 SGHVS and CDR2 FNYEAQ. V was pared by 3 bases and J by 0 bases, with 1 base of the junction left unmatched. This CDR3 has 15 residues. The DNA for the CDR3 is TGTGCCAGCAGCTTGGACAGGGACTCCTACAATGAGCAGTTCTTC. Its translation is CASSLDRDSYNEQFF.

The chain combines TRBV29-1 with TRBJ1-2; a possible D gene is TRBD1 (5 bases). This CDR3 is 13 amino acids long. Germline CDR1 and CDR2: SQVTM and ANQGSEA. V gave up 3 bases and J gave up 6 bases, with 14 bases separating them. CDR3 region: CSVEFGHIDGYTF. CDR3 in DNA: TGCAGCGTTGAGTTCGGACATATCGATGGCTACACCTTC. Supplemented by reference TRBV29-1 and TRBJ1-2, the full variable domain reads SAVISQKPSRDICQRGTSLTIQCQVDSQVTMMFWYRQQPGQSLTLIATANQGSEATYESGFVIDKFPISRPNLTFSTLTVSNMSPEDSSIYLCSVEFGHIDGYTFGSGTRLTVV.

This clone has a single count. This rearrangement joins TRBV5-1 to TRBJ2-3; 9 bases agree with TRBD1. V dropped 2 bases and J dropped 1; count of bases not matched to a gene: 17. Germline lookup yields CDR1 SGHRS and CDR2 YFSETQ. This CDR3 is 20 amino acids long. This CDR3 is CASSLSRRQGEGRGTDTQYF. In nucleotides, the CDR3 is TGCGCCAGCAGCTTATCGAGGAGACAGGGGGAGGGCCGGGGCACAGATACGCAGTATTTT.

The CDR3 DNA reads TGTGCCACCTACAGGGAAGGGGGCACTGAAGCTTTCTTT. Its protein product is CATYREGGTEAFF. The chain uses TRBV6-5 and TRBJ1-1; maybe TRBD1 (6 bases). This CDR3 region has 13 residues. The V gene lost 10 bases and the J gene lost 4 bases, with 16 bases spanning the gap. CDR1 is MNHEY, CDR2 SVGAGI, per germline.

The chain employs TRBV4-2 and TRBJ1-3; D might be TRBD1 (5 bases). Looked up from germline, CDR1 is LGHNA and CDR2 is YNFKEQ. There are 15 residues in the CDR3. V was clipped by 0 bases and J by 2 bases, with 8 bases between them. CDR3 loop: CASSQDRVAGNTIYF. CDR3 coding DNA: TGTGCCAGCAGCCAAGACAGGGTTGCTGGAAACACCATATATTTT.

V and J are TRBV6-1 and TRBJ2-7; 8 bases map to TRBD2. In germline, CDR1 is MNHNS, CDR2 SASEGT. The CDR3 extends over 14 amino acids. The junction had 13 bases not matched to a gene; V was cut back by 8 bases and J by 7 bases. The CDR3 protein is CASDPGLVTGEQYF. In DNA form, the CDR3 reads TGTGCCAGCGACCCGGGACTAGTCACGGGTGAGCAGTACTTC.

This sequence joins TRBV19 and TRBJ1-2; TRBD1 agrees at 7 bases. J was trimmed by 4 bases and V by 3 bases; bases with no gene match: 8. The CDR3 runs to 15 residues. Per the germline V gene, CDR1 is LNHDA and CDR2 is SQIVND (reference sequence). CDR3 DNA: TGTGCCAGTAGTATCGGACAGGCGACTAGCTATGGCTACACCTTC. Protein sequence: CASSIGQATSYGYTF.

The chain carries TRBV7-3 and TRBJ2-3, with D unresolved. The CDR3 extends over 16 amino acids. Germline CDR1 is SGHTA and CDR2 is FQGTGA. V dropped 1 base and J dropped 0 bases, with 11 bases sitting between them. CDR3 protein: CASSLRAGISTDTQYF. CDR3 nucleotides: TGTGCCAGCAGCTTAAGGGCAGGCATCAGCACAGATACGCAGTATTTT.

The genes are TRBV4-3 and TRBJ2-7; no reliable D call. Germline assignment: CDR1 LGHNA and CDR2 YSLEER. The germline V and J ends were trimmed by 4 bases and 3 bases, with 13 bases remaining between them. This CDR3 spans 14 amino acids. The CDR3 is CASSLSTSNYEQYF. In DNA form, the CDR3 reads TGCGCCAGCAGCCTCTCAACTTCAAACTACGAGCAGTACTTC.

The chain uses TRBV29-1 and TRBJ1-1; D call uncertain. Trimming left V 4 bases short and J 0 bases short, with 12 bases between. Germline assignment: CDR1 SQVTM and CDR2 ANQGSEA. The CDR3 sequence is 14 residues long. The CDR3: CSVAAALMNTEAFF. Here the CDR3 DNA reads TGCAGCGTTGCTGCGGCGCTTATGAACACTGAAGCTTTCTTT.

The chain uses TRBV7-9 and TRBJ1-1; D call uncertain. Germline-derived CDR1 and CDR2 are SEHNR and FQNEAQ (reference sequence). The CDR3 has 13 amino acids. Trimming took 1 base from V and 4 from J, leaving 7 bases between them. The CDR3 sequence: CASSLGTGTEAFF. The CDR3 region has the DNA TGTGCCAGCAGCTTAGGCACGGGCACTGAAGCTTTCTTT.

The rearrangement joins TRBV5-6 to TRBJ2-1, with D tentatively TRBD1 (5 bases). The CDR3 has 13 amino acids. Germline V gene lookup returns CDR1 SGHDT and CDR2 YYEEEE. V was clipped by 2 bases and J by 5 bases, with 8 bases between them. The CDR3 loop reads CASSFLGHNEQFF. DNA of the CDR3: TGTGCCAGCAGCTTTTTGGGGCACAATGAGCAGTTCTTC.

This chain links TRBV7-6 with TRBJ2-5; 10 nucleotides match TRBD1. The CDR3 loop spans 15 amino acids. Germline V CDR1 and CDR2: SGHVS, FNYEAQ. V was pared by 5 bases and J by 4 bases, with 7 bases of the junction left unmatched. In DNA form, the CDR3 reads TGTGCCAGCAGCGCAGCCGGGACAGGGGCAGAGACCCAGTACTTC. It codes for CASSAAGTGAETQYF.

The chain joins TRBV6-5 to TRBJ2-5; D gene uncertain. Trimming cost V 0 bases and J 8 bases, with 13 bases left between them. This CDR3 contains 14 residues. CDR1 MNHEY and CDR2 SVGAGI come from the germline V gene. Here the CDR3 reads CASSYSTSPYTQYF. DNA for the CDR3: TGTGCCAGCAGTTACTCGACTTCACCCTATACCCAGTACTTC.

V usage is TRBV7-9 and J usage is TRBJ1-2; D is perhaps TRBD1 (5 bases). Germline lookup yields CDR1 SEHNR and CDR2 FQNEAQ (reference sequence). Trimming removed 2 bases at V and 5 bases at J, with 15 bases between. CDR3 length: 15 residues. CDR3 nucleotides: TGTGCCAGCAGCTTAAGGGACTCCTCGGGGTATGGCTACACCTTC. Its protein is CASSLRDSSGYGYTF.

CDR3 sequence: CASSLDGGNQPQHF. CDR3 in DNA: TGTGCCAGCAGTTTGGACGGGGGAAATCAGCCCCAGCATTTT. The chain is built from TRBV6-5 and TRBJ1-5, with D perhaps matching TRBD1 (5 bases). V lost 4 bases and J 4 bases, leaving 11 bases between the germline ends. Germline loops: CDR1 MNHEY, CDR2 SVGAGI. The CDR3 contains 14 residues.

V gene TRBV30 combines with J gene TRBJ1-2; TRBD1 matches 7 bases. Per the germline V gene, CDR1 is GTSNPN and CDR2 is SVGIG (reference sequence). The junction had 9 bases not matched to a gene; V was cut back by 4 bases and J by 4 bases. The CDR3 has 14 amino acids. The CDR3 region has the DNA TGTGCCTGGATTGACGTCGGGACAGTCTATGGCTACACCTTC. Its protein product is CAWIDVGTVYGYTF.

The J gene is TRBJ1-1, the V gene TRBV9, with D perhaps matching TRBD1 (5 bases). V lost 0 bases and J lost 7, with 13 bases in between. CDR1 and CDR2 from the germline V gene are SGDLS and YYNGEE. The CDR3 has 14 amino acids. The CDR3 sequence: CASSVATGGGEAFF. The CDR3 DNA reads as TGTGCCAGCAGCGTAGCTACGGGGGGTGGTGAAGCTTTCTTT.